These 28 T cell receptor beta chains were all obtained from the same sample, sequenced in a study of shared clonotypes between healthy human individuals. Sequencing was performed with immunoSEQ multiplex PCR; in TCRdb, only in-frame clones are kept and a portion is missing. The table lists about 490,000 clones, around 78% of them singletons. Material for sequencing was PBMCs. These receptors were collected from a woman between 35 and 50 years old in good health. Some clones in this sample may be carry-over from other donors' samples.

The rearrangement uses TRBV6-1 and TRBJ2-2, with TRBD2 identical over 9 bases. This CDR3 region has 15 residues. The trim removed 1 base at V and 5 bases at J, leaving 2 bases unmatched. Germline V lookup: CDR1 MNHNS, CDR2 SASEGT. DNA of the CDR3: TGTGCCAGCAGTGAAGGCGGGAGGGGAACCGGGGAGCTGTTTTTT. The encoded protein is CASSEGGRGTGELFF.

This clone was seen only a few times. The rearrangement links TRBV10-3 to TRBJ2-4, with a tentative D call TRBD1 (7 bases). The germline V gene encodes CDR1 ENHRY and CDR2 SYGVKD. V shed 0 bases and J shed 9 bases, with 12 bases lying between them. This CDR3 comprises 14 residues. CDR3 DNA sequence: TGTGCCATCAGTGAGTCAGGGGGCGGGATCATTCAGTACTTC. Encoded protein: CAISESGGGIIQYF.

The chain uses TRBV27 and TRBJ1-5, with D possibly matching TRBD1 (5 bases). Trimming removed 6 bases at V and 3 bases at J, with 12 bases between. From germline, CDR1 is MNHEY and CDR2 SMNVEV (reference sequence). The CDR3 is 14 amino acids. CDR3 sequence (DNA): TGTGCCAGCAGCCAAGACAGATCCAATCAGCCCCAGCATTTT. It translates to CASSQDRSNQPQHF.

This clone appeared a single time. CDR3 DNA: TGTGCCAGCAGCTACGGACAGCGGAATGAAAAACTGTTTTTT. Protein sequence: CASSYGQRNEKLFF. V and J are TRBV5-5 and TRBJ1-4, with D perhaps TRBD1 (6 bases). The CDR3 is 14 residues long. In germline, CDR1 is SGHKS, CDR2 YYEKEE (reference sequence). The V end was cut by 3 bases, the J end by 5 bases, with 11 bases between.

J is TRBJ1-5 and V is TRBV2; 8 bases agree with TRBD1. Germline V CDR1 and CDR2: SNHLY, FYNNEI. The CDR3 is made up of 15 amino acids. V lost 5 bases and J lost 0; bases outside the gene matches: 3. The CDR3 DNA reads TGTGCCAGCAGTTCGACAGGGGCTAGCAATCAGCCCCAGCATTTT. It translates to CASSSTGASNQPQHF. Using reference TRBV2 and TRBJ1-5 for the parts outside the CDR3, the full variable domain is EPEVTQTPSHQVTQMGQEVILRCVPISNHLYFYWYRQILGQKVEFLVSFYNNEISEKSEIFDDQFSVERPDGSNFTLKIRSTKLEDSAMYFCASSSTGASNQPQHFGDGTRLSIL.

V is TRBV27 and J is TRBJ2-7; 9 positions agree with TRBD2. V lost 6 bases and J lost 3; bases outside the gene matches: 6. Looked up from germline, CDR1 is MNHEY and CDR2 is SMNVEV (reference sequence). This CDR3 has 14 amino acids. The CDR3 loop is CASRNSGSNYEQYF. Here the CDR3 DNA reads TGTGCCAGCAGGAATAGCGGGAGTAACTACGAGCAGTACTTC.

This clone was found a few times. The chain is built from TRBV11-2 and TRBJ1-1; 7 positions match TRBD1. The CDR3 spans 14 residues. Germline lookup yields CDR1 SGHAT and CDR2 FQNNGV. J was trimmed by 1 base and V by 3 bases; bases with no gene match: 2. CDR3 in amino acids: CASSFPGGNTEAFF. CDR3 nucleotides: TGTGCCAGCAGCTTCCCAGGGGGGAACACTGAAGCTTTCTTT.

The chain has TRBV2 and TRBJ1-4, with TRBD1 matching over 7 bases. This CDR3 is 18 amino acids long. Trimming removed 3 bases from V and 0 bases from J; junction bases left unmatched: 10. In germline, CDR1 is SNHLY, CDR2 FYNNEI. CDR3 sequence: CASSDPRQGPSTNEKLFF. The CDR3 DNA reads TGTGCCAGCAGTGACCCCCGACAGGGACCTTCAACTAATGAAAAACTGTTTTTT.

V usage is TRBV5-1 and J usage is TRBJ1-1, with D uncertain. The V gene lost 5 bases and the J gene lost 4 bases, with 12 bases spanning the gap. This CDR3 comprises 13 residues. Germline V gene data show CDR1 as SGHRS and CDR2 as YFSETQ. The CDR3 protein is CASSFQATTEAFF. The CDR3 region has the DNA TGCGCCAGCAGTTTTCAGGCTACCACTGAAGCTTTCTTT.

This clone was seen a handful of times. The same CDR3 is also encoded by other DNA sequences in this sample. The chain links TRBV25-1 to TRBJ2-5, with 9 bases aligning to TRBD1. The J call may be faulty, since TRBJ2-7 better matches the DNA end. This CDR3 has 18 residues. Looked up from germline, CDR1 is MGHDK and CDR2 is SYGVNS. CDR3 amino acids: CASSDLPPGQGLPYEQYF. For the CDR3, the DNA is TGTGCCAGCAGTGACCTGCCCCCGGGACAGGGTTTGCCCTACGAGCAGTACTTC.

The J gene is TRBJ2-5, the V gene TRBV14; 10 nucleotides match TRBD1. The J call may not be correct, given that the DNA end is closer to TRBJ2-7. Germline CDR1 and CDR2: SGHDN and FVKESK. CDR3 length equals 15 residues. The CDR3: CASSVGTGVSYEQYF. The CDR3, as DNA: TGTGCCAGCAGCGTCGGGACAGGGGTCTCCTACGAGCAGTACTTC.

This chain joins TRBV19 and TRBJ2-5; a possible D gene is TRBD2 (5 bases). Germline V gene data show CDR1 as LNHDA and CDR2 as SQIVND (reference sequence). V lost 0 bases and J 4 bases, leaving 9 bases between the germline ends. This CDR3 has 14 residues. CDR3 region: CASSIDRRRETQYF. CDR3 nucleotides: TGTGCCAGTAGTATAGATCGGAGGAGAGAGACCCAGTACTTC.

The chain couples TRBV10-3 to TRBJ2-3; 9 bases are shared with TRBD1. The V gene's germline CDR1 is ENHRY and CDR2 SYGVKD. The CDR3 has 15 residues. V lost 4 bases, J lost 3 bases, and 5 bases stayed unmatched. The CDR3 region has the DNA TGTGCCATCAGTGGCAAGGACAGGGGAACAGATACGCAGTATTTT. It encodes CAISGKDRGTDTQYF.

This chain connects TRBV5-1 to TRBJ2-3, with a weak D call TRBD2 (6 bases). The CDR3 is 15 amino acids. Trimming pared 4 bases from V and 6 bases from J, leaving 18 bases between. Germline V gene lookup returns CDR1 SGHRS and CDR2 YFSETQ. In DNA form, the CDR3 reads TGCGCCAGCAGCCCCCTTGTTAGCGGTAAGGATACGCAGTATTTT. Protein: CASSPLVSGKDTQYF.

This clone is a singleton in its sample. V is TRBV6-1 and J is TRBJ2-3, with D uncertain. Germline CDR1 and CDR2: MNHNS and SASEGT. The V end lost 3 bases, the J end lost 0 bases, and 10 bases lay between the germline ends. The CDR3 sequence is 15 residues long. CDR3 sequence: CASSDTISSTDTQYF. The DNA of the CDR3 is TGTGCCAGCAGTGATACAATCTCTAGCACAGATACGCAGTATTTT.

The rearrangement uses TRBV6-1 and TRBJ1-2, with 8 bases identical to TRBD1. V shed 6 bases, J shed 5 bases, and the junction held 5 bases outside the gene matches. Germline CDR1 is MNHNS and CDR2 is SASEGT. This CDR3 is built from 13 residues. The CDR3 sequence: CASRGQELYGYTF. The CDR3 DNA reads as TGTGCCAGCAGGGGACAGGAGTTATATGGCTACACCTTC.

This clone appeared once. Relative to the germline gene, one junction end is altered; a read error may explain this. The chain joins TRBV7-7 to TRBJ2-5; TRBD1 matches 7 bases. This CDR3 is built from 13 residues. CDR1 and CDR2 (germline): SSHAT, FNYEAQ (reference sequence). The CDR3 loop reads CASSRQGQETQYF. The CDR3 DNA reads TGTGCTAGCAGCCGACAGGGTCAGGAGACCCAGTACTTC.

This CDR3 reads CASRHPRGQVTGELFF. CDR3 coding DNA: TGCGCCAGCAGACACCCCAGGGGGCAAGTCACCGGGGAGCTGTTTTTT. This chain joins TRBV5-1 and TRBJ2-2; 8 bases match TRBD1. After removal of 5 bases from V and 4 bases from J, the junction contained 10 bases not matched to a gene. CDR3 length equals 16 residues. Germline CDR1 SGHRS, CDR2 YFSETQ.

The chain is built from TRBV5-1 and TRBJ1-1; TRBD1 might be the D (6 bases). This CDR3 is 15 amino acids long. The V gene's germline CDR1 is SGHRS and CDR2 YFSETQ. The V end was cut by 1 base, the J end by 6 bases, with 16 bases between. The CDR3 coding sequence is TGCGCCAGCAGCTTGAACCCCGGGGGGCGCGCTGAAGCTTTCTTT. This codes for CASSLNPGGRAEAFF.

This clone showed up just a few times. V usage is TRBV4-1 and J usage is TRBJ2-1, with D hard to call. The ends were cut back, 0 bases at V and 2 bases at J, with 11 bases in the middle. Germline CDR1 and CDR2: MGHRA and YSYEKL. CDR3 length equals 16 residues. The CDR3 bases are TGCGCCAGCAGCCAAGAAGGCAGCTCCCCCTACAATGAGCAGTTCTTC. It encodes CASSQEGSSPYNEQFF.

This clone was counted at least ten times. This sequence joins TRBV4-1 and TRBJ2-3; D is possibly TRBD2 (6 bases). Germline CDR1 MGHRA, CDR2 YSYEKL. This CDR3 spans 17 amino acids. V was shortened by 4 bases and J by 3 bases, with 20 bases between the two germline ends. The CDR3 reads CASSPQKVGTETDTQYF. Here the CDR3 DNA reads TGCGCCAGCAGCCCCCAGAAGGTCGGGACTGAGACAGATACGCAGTATTTT.

The chain has TRBV5-1 and TRBJ1-1, with D possibly matching TRBD1 (5 bases). Germline lookup yields CDR1 SGHRS and CDR2 YFSETQ. Trimming removed 4 bases at V and 5 bases at J, with 24 bases between. The CDR3 is 17 amino acids. The CDR3 DNA is TGCGCCAGCAGCCTGGAGGGGTGGGGCAGATACAGTACTGAAGCTTTCTTT. Protein sequence: CASSLEGWGRYSTEAFF.

The rearrangement links TRBV18 to TRBJ2-1, with 8 positions matching TRBD2. The CDR3 spans 15 residues. Germline loops: CDR1 KGHSH, CDR2 LQKENI. Germline trimming cut 3 bases from V and 4 bases from J; bases unmatched to any gene: 5. The CDR3 nucleotides read TGTGCCAGCTCACCCCAAGCGGGAGTTTACAATGAGCAGTTCTTC. Encoded protein: CASSPQAGVYNEQFF.

This rearrangement joins TRBV7-9 to TRBJ2-5; D is undetermined. The CDR3 extends over 13 amino acids. Germline CDR1 is SEHNR and CDR2 is FQNEAQ (reference sequence). V gave up 2 bases and J gave up 5 bases, with 9 bases separating them. CDR3 amino acids: CASSLYGQETQYF. CDR3 nucleotides: TGTGCCAGCAGCTTATATGGCCAGGAGACCCAGTACTTC.

The gene calls are TRBV6-6 and TRBJ1-5; 7 bases match TRBD1. J was trimmed by 6 bases and V by 5 bases; bases with no gene match: 10. Germline V CDR1 and CDR2: MNHNY, SVGAGI (reference sequence). The CDR3 loop spans 15 amino acids. The CDR3 sequence: CASSGQTGHSQPQHF. The CDR3 coding sequence is TGTGCCAGCAGTGGGCAGACAGGGCATAGTCAGCCCCAGCATTTT.

This chain uses TRBV5-1 with TRBJ1-2, with 9 bases that match TRBD1. This CDR3 spans 14 amino acids. V was clipped by 4 bases and J by 6 bases; unmatched bases: 7. In germline, CDR1 is SGHRS, CDR2 YFSETQ. The CDR3 sequence is CASSERQGGHGYTF. In DNA form, the CDR3 reads TGCGCCAGCAGCGAGCGACAGGGGGGCCATGGCTACACCTTC.

V and J are TRBV18 and TRBJ2-7; D is possibly TRBD1 (6 bases). This CDR3 has 12 residues. V lost 3 bases and J lost 6, with 9 bases in between. In germline, CDR1 is KGHSH, CDR2 LQKENI. The CDR3 loop reads CASSPTGFEQYF. CDR3 DNA sequence: TGTGCCAGCTCACCGACAGGATTCGAGCAGTACTTC.

On this clone itself: With a much larger clone just one base away, this may be a read error. The same CDR3 also results from other DNA sequences found in this sample. The chain links TRBV28 to TRBJ1-1; no firm D call. V gave up 5 bases and J gave up 10 bases, with 11 bases separating them. This CDR3 has 11 residues. The germline V gene has CDR1 MDHEN and CDR2 SYDVKM. The CDR3 sequence: CASSAGIGAFF. In nucleotides, the CDR3 is TGTGCCAGCAGTGCTGGGATTGGAGCTTTCTTT.